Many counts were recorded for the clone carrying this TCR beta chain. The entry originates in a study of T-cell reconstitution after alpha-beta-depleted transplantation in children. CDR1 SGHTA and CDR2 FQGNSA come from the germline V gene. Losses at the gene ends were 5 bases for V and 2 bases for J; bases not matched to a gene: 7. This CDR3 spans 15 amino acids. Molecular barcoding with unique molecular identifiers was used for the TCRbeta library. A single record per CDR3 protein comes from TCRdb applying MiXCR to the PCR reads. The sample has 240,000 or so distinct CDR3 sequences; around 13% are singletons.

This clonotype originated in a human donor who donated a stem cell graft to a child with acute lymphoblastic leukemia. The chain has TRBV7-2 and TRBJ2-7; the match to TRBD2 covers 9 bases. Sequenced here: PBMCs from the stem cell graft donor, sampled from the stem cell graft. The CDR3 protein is CASSPTGGGAYEQYF. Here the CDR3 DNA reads TGTGCCAGCAGCCCCACGGGCGGGGGGGCCTACGAGCAGTACTTC. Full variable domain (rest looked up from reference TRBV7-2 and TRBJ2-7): GAGVSQSPSNKVTEKGKDVELRCDPISGHTALYWYRQSLGQGLEFLIYFQGNSAPDKSGLPSDRFSAERTGGSVSTLTIQRTQQEDSAVYLCASSPTGGGAYEQYFGPGTRLTVT.